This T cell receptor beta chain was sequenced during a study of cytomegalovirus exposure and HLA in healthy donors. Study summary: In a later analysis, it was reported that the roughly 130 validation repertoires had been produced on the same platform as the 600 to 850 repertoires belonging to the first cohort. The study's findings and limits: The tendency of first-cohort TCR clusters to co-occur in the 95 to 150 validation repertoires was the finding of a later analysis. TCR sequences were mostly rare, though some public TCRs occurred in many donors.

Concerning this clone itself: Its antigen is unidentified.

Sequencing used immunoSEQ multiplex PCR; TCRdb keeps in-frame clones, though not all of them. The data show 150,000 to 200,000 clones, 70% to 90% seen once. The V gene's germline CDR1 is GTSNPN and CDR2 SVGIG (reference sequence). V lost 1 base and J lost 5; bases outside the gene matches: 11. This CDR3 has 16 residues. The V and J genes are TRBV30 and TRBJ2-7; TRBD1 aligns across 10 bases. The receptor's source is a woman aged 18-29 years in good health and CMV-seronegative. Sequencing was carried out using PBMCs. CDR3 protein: CAWSDTGDRGTHEQYF. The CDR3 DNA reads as TGTGCCTGGAGTGACACAGGGGACAGGGGAACCCACGAGCAGTACTTC.